This T cell receptor beta chain was recorded in a study of OX40 agonist ivuxolimab in advanced cancers. Study-wide background: The patients got ivuxolimab, which is an agonistic anti-OX40 (CD134) antibody. Study results and limitations: The mean number of expanded clones was higher in CD8+ T cells than in CD4+.

This CDR3 has 16 amino acids. The V end lost 8 bases, the J end lost 0 bases, and 18 bases lay between the germline ends. CDR1 MNHEY and CDR2 SMNVEV come from the germline V gene (reference sequence). On this clone itself: Its matching antigen is unknown.

Libraries were prepared by immunoSEQ multiplex PCR; TCRdb keeps only in-frame clonotypes and omits some of them. The data contain about 50,000 clones, 80% of them singletons. Sequenced here: CD4+ or CD8+ T cells sorted from blood, sampled in a trial of the OX40 agonist ivuxolimab. This clonotype was obtained from an adult with an advanced solid tumor such as melanoma, head and neck, liver or kidney cancer. J is TRBJ2-3 and V is TRBV27; the D is unclear. The CDR3 DNA reads as TGTGCCAGCGCAACCCCGTCTAGTATAAGCACAGATACGCAGTATTTT. This translates into CASATPSSISTDTQYF.